Listed below are T cell receptor beta chains from one sample, sequenced in a study of blood T cell repertoires in COVID-19. Assay used: immunoSEQ multiplex PCR; TCRdb lists only in-frame clones, some missing. Of about 50,000 clones in the sample, roughly 80% were seen once. The sample was peripheral blood. Receptors were obtained from a woman aged 60-75 years with acute or convalescent COVID-19. The CDR3 runs from the conserved cysteine through the conserved F or W. The D gene is left open where the match is weak. Only part of the rows carry a size: once, few, many, or a class if the clone is expanded.

v_gene	abundance	d_gene	j_gene	CDR3nt	CDR3aa
TRBV19	.	TRBD2	TRBJ2-3	TGTGCCAGTAGTGCCAGGTACCGAACTAGCGGCCCCACAGATACGCAGTATTTT	CASSARYRTSGPTDTQYF
TRBV1	.	.	TRBJ2-7	TGCACCAGCAGGGGGGGGGCGGTTAATTCCTACGAGCAGTACTTC	CTSRGGAVNSYEQYF
TRBV2	.	.	TRBJ2-6	TGTGCCAGCATCTCAGGTCATAGCTCTGGGGCCAACGTCCTGACTTTC	CASISGHSSGANVLTF
TRBV5-1	.	TRBD1	TRBJ1-1	TGCGCCAGCAGCTTGATTCGAAGGGGGCAGGGGAAAGCTTTCTTT	CASSLIRRGQGKAFF
TRBV28	.	TRBD2	TRBJ2-4	TGTGCCAGCAGTTCACCGGGGACTAGCGGGGGGGCCTCGGCCAAAAACATTCAGTACTTC	CASSSPGTSGGASAKNIQYF
TRBV7-9	.	TRBD2	TRBJ2-3	TGTGCCAGCAGCTTCACGGGGGGGTCAAGCACAGATACGCAGTATTTT	CASSFTGGSSTDTQYF
TRBV28	.	TRBD1	TRBJ1-1	TGTGCCAGCAGTACAGGGGTCACTGAAGCTTTCTTT	CASSTGVTEAFF
TRBV2	.	TRBD2	TRBJ2-3	TGTGCCAGCAGTGCCTTAGCGGGAGGGAGTGATACGCAGTATTTT	CASSALAGGSDTQYF
TRBV28	.	TRBD2	TRBJ2-6	TGTGCCAGCAGTCGCGGGGGGATGATTGTCTCTGGGGCCAACGTCCTGACTTTC	CASSRGGMIVSGANVLTF
TRBV7-8	.	TRBD1	TRBJ1-2	TGTGCCAGCAGCTTAAGGTCTGGGACAGGGGACGGCTACACCTTC	CASSLRSGTGDGYTF
TRBV5-3	.	.	TRBJ2-1	TGTGCCAGAAGCCCGCGGGACCGACACTATAATGAGCAGTTCTTC	CARSPRDRHYNEQFF
TRBV29-1	.	TRBD2	TRBJ2-1	TGCAGCTACTTGGGGCGGGGGGCCTACAATGAGCAGTTCTTC	CSYLGRGAYNEQFF
TRBV28	.	.	TRBJ1-4	TGTGCCAGCGGCCCCCGGGGGGGGGCTAATGAAAAACTGTTTTTT	CASGPRGGANEKLFF
TRBV9	.	TRBD2	TRBJ2-1	TGTGCCAGCAGCGGGGGTCTAGCGGGCAGACACTACAATGAGCAGTTCTTC	CASSGGLAGRHYNEQFF
TRBV5-1	.	.	TRBJ1-3	TGCGCCAGCATGGCGGGGACCTCTGGAAACACCATATATTTT	CASMAGTSGNTIYF
TRBV28	once	.	TRBJ1-3	TGTGCCAGCAGGGAGGGCAGATCTGGAAACACCATATATTTT	CASREGRSGNTIYF
TRBV6-4	few	.	TRBJ2-1	TGTGCCAGCAGTGACTTGTCCGGGGGAAGGAATGAGCAGTTCTTC	CASSDLSGGRNEQFF
TRBV18	.	TRBD1	TRBJ1-4	TGTGCCAGCTCACGTGAACAGGGGTCTAATGAAAAACTGTTTTTT	CASSREQGSNEKLFF
TRBV5-1	.	.	TRBJ1-1	TGCGCCAGCAGCTTGGCGGGGGGCAACACTGAAGCTTTCTTT	CASSLAGGNTEAFF
TRBV19	.	.	TRBJ2-7	TGTGCCAGTAGCCCCGACATAATCGCCTACGAGCAGTACTTC	CASSPDIIAYEQYF
TRBV5-1	.	TRBD2	TRBJ2-5	TGCGCCAGCAGCTTGGCTAGCGGGACAGAGACCCAGTACTTC	CASSLASGTETQYF
TRBV9	once	TRBD2	TRBJ2-2	TGTGCCAGCAGCGGCCGCGGGAGGGGCACGAACACCGGGGAGCTGTTTTTT	CASSGRGRGTNTGELFF
TRBV19	once	.	TRBJ1-5	TGTGCCAGTAGTACTTTAGGGGATGCAGGGCTAGGTCAGCCCCAGCATTTT	CASSTLGDAGLGQPQHF
TRBV7-9	.	TRBD2	TRBJ2-7	TGTGCCAGCAGTCAGTACCCGGGACTATCCTACGAGCAGTACTTC	CASSQYPGLSYEQYF
TRBV7-9	once	TRBD1	TRBJ1-6	TGTGCCAGCAGCCCACAAGGACAGGGGGCAAATTCACCCCTCCACTTT	CASSPQGQGANSPLHF
TRBV13	.	.	TRBJ2-5	TGTGCCAGCAGCCGCGAACGGGGGATGGTCGCGACCCAGTACTTC	CASSRERGMVATQYF
TRBV19	.	.	TRBJ1-2	TGTGCCAGTAGTATAACGAGTGGAGGAGGTGAGGGCTACACCTTC	CASSITSGGGEGYTF
TRBV30	.	.	TRBJ2-1	TGTGCCTGGAGTGTAACACGGCTAGGTCACGATGAGCAGTTCTTC	CAWSVTRLGHDEQFF
TRBV7-9	once	TRBD1	TRBJ1-3	TGTGCCAGCAGCACCTCCCGGACAGGGTACACCTCTGGAAACACCATATATTTT	CASSTSRTGYTSGNTIYF
TRBV7-2	.	TRBD2	TRBJ2-5	TGTGCCAGCAGCGTTAGCGGGGGAGGAGAGACCCAGTACTTC	CASSVSGGGETQYF
TRBV5-6	.	.	TRBJ1-1	TGTGCCAGCAGCTTGGGTCATAAGGAGCGGGGTACTGAAGCTTTCTTT	CASSLGHKERGTEAFF
TRBV19	.	.	TRBJ2-7	TGTGCCAGTAGTATTTCCGCCGGCAGGGTCTACGAGCAGTACTTC	CASSISAGRVYEQYF
TRBV4-2	few	.	TRBJ1-4	TGTGCCAGCAGCCATAGCGACACCTTTGGCGGAAAACTGTTTTTT	CASSHSDTFGGKLFF
TRBV29-1	.	TRBD2	TRBJ2-1	TGCAGCGTTGGGGGGGGTAATGAGCAGTTCTTC	CSVGGGNEQFF
TRBV6-2/TRBV6-3	.	.	TRBJ2-7	TGTGCCAGCAGTAATCTATTCTACGAGCAGTACTTC	CASSNLFYEQYF